This T cell receptor beta chain was documented in a study of Ad26.COV2.S vaccination and SARS-CoV-2 variants. Overall study: A participant enrolled in the COV1001 Ad26.COV2.S trial arm provided the sample. Findings and limits, study-wide: People given the vaccine had a wider spike-specific TCR breadth than placebo recipients did.

Worth noting for this clone: Its antigen remains unidentified.

The CDR3 totals 14 residues. The ends were cut back, 4 bases at V and 7 bases at J, with 14 bases in the middle. Germline lookup yields CDR1 SGHRS and CDR2 YFSETQ. As for treatment: 15 to 20 received Ad26.COV2.S at low or high dose, single or two shots; five or six received placebo; per-sample allocation not given. Specimens were obtained on day 63 following the first vaccine or placebo injection. The shot given was an Ad26 vector that makes Wuhan-strain SARS-CoV-2 spike. Method: immunoSEQ multiplex PCR; TCRdb's copy keeps in-frame clones and lacks some. There are about 460,000 clones in the sample; around 89% occur only once, and around 1.6% lies in the top ten.

This chain connects TRBV5-1 to TRBJ1-4, with D perhaps matching TRBD1 (6 bases). The specimen was peripheral blood, collected in a trial of Ad26.COV2.S vaccine versus placebo. The clonotype was recovered from a person aged 18-60 years who received the Ad26.COV2.S COVID-19 vaccine or a placebo. CDR3 region: CASSNGTRSEKLFF. The CDR3 bases are TGCGCCAGCAGCAATGGGACAAGAAGTGAAAAACTGTTTTTT. Full variable domain (rest looked up from reference TRBV5-1 and TRBJ1-4): KAGVTQTPRYLIKTRGQQVTLSCSPISGHRSVSWYQQTPGQGLQFLFEYFSETQRNKGNFPGRFSGRQFSNSRSEMNVSTLELGDSALYLCASSNGTRSEKLFFGSGTQLSVL.